Described below is a single TCR beta chain sequence and its context. The antigen is not known. The PCR ran on 60 Vbeta and 13 Jbeta primers. Only in-frame clones appear in the TCRdb table, and some are missing; sequencing was by immunoSEQ multiplex PCR. Of about 190,000 clones in the sample, 70% to 80% are singletons; the top ten hold approximately 2.1%. The data belong to a study of cytomegalovirus exposure and HLA in healthy donors. Notes on the study in general: A classifier reportedly called cytomegalovirus status with high sensitivity and specificity.

CDR1 and CDR2 from the germline V gene are LGHNA and YSLEER. This CDR3 spans 15 amino acids. V was pared by 2 bases and J by 7 bases, with 17 bases between. The clonotype comes from a woman aged 25-40 years in good health and CMV-seropositive. The chain has TRBV4-3 and TRBJ1-2; TRBD1 is a possible D gene (6 bases). Source material: PBMCs. In nucleotides, the CDR3 is TGCGCCAGCAGCCAATCCGGGGGGGGCGTCGGTGGCTACACCTTC. It yields the protein CASSQSGGGVGGYTF.